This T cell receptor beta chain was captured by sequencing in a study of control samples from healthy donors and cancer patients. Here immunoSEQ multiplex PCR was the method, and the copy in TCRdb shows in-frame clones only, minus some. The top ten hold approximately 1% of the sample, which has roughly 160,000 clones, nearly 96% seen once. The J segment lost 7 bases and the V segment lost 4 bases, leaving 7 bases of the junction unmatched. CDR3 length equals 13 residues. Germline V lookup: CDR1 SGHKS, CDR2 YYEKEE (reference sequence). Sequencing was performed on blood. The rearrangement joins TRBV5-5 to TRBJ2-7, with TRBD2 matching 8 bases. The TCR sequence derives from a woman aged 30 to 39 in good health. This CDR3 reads CASSLHGRAEQYF. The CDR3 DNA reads TGTGCCAGCAGCCTTCACGGGAGGGCGGAGCAGTACTTC.